The present TCR beta chain was sequenced within a study of blood T cells in healthy people across ages (dated by TCRdb to the mid-2010s). Concerning the study at large: In model experiments, template switching captured about one uniquely barcoded TCR beta cDNA molecule for every two T cells. To track age-related changes in TCR beta repertoire diversity, the study relied on deep sequencing normalized with unique cDNA molecular identifiers. Four age groups were formed from the donors: young (average about 17 years), middle-aged (roughly 38), aged (under 70) and long-lived (less than 85). To avoid experimental bias, donors of different ages were spread randomly across the sequencing lanes. Using the same blood draw, the study looked at two additional independent replicas of 1 million unique cDNA reads for two donors, one aged 18 to 29 and the other aged 80 or older. The research as a whole found: Compared with the aged group, the long-lived group had more naive CD4+ T cells, fewer expanded clones and increased TCR diversity, suggesting age selection. As age increased, observed TCR beta diversity per million T cells dropped in a roughly linear way, and a significant reduction was already evident by age about 36. Estimates of total diversity based on one million sequenced T cells were regarded as lower bounds and as underestimates. Conclusive comparison of naive and antigen-experienced compartments was prevented by the profiling of bulk unsorted PBMCs. Donor CMV infection status was unknown, potentially confounding age-related changes in expanded clonotypes. A strong correlation was found between observed TCR beta diversity and the percentage of naive T cells measured by flow cytometry.

The donors were a few dozen Caucasian individuals from Russia, aged roughly 6 to 90 years, who were systemically healthy. Each donor gave 8 to 10 milliliters of peripheral blood, drawn into EDTA-treated Vacutainer tubes. Ficoll-Paque density-gradient centrifugation was used to isolate PBMCs, with at least 6.5 million per sample. Total RNA was extracted from PBMCs with Trizol reagent, with at least 6 micrograms obtained per sample. For every donor, flow cytometry on a PBMC aliquot measured the percentage of naive CD45RAhigh/CD27high T cells. There are many counts of this clonotype. Its target antigen remains unknown. No quality values exist for individual bases; no much larger clone is one base distant. Libraries were prepared through 5' RACE. TCRdb names Illumina HiSeq 2500 as the instrument used. A second PCR of about 7 to 12 cycles was run with a J-beta primer mix and a sample-barcoded 5' primer. A template-switch 5' adaptor carrying 12 random nucleotides introduced a unique molecular identifier onto each TCR beta cDNA molecule. Each sample yielded at least 3 million CDR3-containing paired-end reads. First-strand cDNA synthesis was performed from all RNA using the Mint cDNA synthesis kit, with priming by a TRBC-specific oligonucleotide. All cDNA was treated with uracil-DNA glycosylase and then went through a first 18-cycle PCR with the universal primers M1SS and BC2_uni_R. The original pipeline was this. Normalization of each sample was performed by random selection of 1 million high-quality reads, each carrying a distinct molecular identifier. Instead of being binned into consensus sequences, reads that shared molecular identifiers were thrown out. MiTCR, with a Q25 quality threshold and the strictest error-elimination algorithm, was used for CDR3 identification, clonotype clustering and error correction. Lower-bound total TCR beta diversity was estimated with a nonparametric unseen species model using Euler transformation. TCRdb reprocessed the public reads (quality trimming at Q25 with fastp, clone calling with MiXCR) and kept in-frame beta chains. Rows are unified per CDR3 protein, each entry keeping the most common DNA and genes. For this entry, the V and J calls and clone size follow TCRdb and not the study's own pipeline. Present in this sample are hundreds of thousands of distinct CDR3 sequences, roughly 50% of which were seen just once. 30% to 40% of the sample is in the top ten clones.

V is trimmed back by 4 bases and J by 7 bases, and the junction contains 11 bases that no gene match accounts for. The germline V gene sets CDR1 to SGHDT and CDR2 to YYEEEE. From the cysteine up to the phenylalanine, the CDR3 has a length of 14 residues. The sequence is cut down to CDR3 DNA, 42 bases in frame from base 1. This clonotype was sampled from a man between 60 and 70 years old in good health. The source material was blood. The chain couples TRBV5-6 to TRBJ2-7; 7 bases in between match TRBD2. The CDR3 corresponds to CASSSQFVGGEQYF. The sequence in DNA is TGTGCCAGCAGCAGTCAATTCGTGGGGGGGGAGCAGTACTTC.